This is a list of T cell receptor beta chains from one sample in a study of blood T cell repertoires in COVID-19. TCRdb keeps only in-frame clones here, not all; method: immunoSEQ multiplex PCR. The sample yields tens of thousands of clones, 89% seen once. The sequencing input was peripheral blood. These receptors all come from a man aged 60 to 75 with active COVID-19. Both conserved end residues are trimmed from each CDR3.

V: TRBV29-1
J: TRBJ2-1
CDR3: SVGGGAGGYNEQF

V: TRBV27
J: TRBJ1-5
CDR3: ASTTAAYGNQPQH

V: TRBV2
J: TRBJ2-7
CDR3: ASRGGTSGTEQY

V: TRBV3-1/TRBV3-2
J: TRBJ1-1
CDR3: ASSQLNTEAF

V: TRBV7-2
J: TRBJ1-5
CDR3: ASSLVGQGNQPQH

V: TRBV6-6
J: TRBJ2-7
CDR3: ASSSPLQTYEQY

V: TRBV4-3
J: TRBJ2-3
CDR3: ASSQGLASPPDTQY

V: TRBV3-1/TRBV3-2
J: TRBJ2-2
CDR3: ASSQGYGIDTGELF

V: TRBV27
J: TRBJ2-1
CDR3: ASSLVPSGGVNEQF

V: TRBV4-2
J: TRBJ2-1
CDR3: ASSQGVDSYNEQF

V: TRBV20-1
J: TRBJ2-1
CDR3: SRSRGNEQF

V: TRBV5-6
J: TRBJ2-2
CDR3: ASSLLAATGELF

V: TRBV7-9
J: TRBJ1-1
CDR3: AIDRGGVWTEAF

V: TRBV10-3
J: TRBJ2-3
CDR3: ATARTSGRTDTQY

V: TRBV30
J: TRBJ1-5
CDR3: AWSRDNSNQPQH

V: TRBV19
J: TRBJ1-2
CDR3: ASRSDEAKLFGYT

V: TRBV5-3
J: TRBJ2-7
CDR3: ARRSSGGISYEQY

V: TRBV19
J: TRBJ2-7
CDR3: ASSRRASGGSYEQY